This T cell receptor (beta chain) derives from a study of blood T cells in healthy people across ages. General observations from the study: A conclusive naive versus antigen-experienced comparison was prevented by the unsorted PBMCs.

Trimming cost V 0 bases and J 2 bases, with 7 bases left between them. Germline V gene lookup returns CDR1 SGDLS and CDR2 YYNGEE. CDR3 length: 14 amino acids. A second PCR, run for about 6 to 11 cycles, used a sample-barcoded 5' primer plus a J-beta primer mix. Every sample gave at least 2.5 million paired-end reads containing CDR3. MiXCR, run by TCRdb on the 5' RACE reads, gives a single entry per CDR3 protein. This sample has about 720,000 distinct CDR3 sequences; 22% occur once, and the top ten carry around a fifth. This clonotype was counted between two and nine times. What it binds is not known. The V gene is TRBV9, the J gene TRBJ2-3; D is ambiguous. This receptor was obtained from a man between 65 and 85 years old in good health. Sequencing input: blood. The CDR3: CASSVVEFTDTQYF. In nucleotides, the CDR3 is TGTGCCAGCAGCGTAGTAGAATTCACAGATACGCAGTATTTT.